This TCR beta chain stems from a study of T cell responses to AZD1222 COVID-19 vaccine. The CDR3 has 13 residues. Germline CDR1 SGHNT, CDR2 YENEEA. The V end was cut by 5 bases, the J end by 10 bases, with 17 bases between. Turning to this clone: As yet, its antigen is unknown.

The repertoire was sequenced with immunoSEQ multiplex PCR; TCRdb's copy has only in-frame clones and lacks some. The data contain some 90,000 clones, nearly 90% of them singletons. Points from the study as a whole: Among AZD1222 vaccinees, only five to seven were seropositive at baseline.

The chain is built from TRBV11-3 and TRBJ2-5, with a weak D call TRBD1 (5 bases). The sequence derives from an adult in good health. The starting material was peripheral blood, obtained on day 0 of AZD1222 vaccination. Written as DNA, the CDR3 is TGTGCCAGCAGCCCCCGGCAGGGTGAGGACCAGTACTTC. This sequence encodes CASSPRQGEDQYF.